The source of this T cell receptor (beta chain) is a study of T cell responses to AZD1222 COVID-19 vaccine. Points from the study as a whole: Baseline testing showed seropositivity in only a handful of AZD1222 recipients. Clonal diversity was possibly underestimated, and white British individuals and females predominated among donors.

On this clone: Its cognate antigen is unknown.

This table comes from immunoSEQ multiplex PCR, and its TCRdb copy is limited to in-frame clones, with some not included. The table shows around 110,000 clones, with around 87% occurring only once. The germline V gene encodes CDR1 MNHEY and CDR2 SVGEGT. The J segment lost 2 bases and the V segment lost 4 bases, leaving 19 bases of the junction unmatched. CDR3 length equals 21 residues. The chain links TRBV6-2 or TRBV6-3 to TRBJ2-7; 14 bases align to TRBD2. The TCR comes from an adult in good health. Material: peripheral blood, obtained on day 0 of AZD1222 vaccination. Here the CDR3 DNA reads TGTGCCAGCAGTTTGAACCGGGACAAAGGCAGGGGACTAGCGGGAGCCTACGAGCAGTACTTC. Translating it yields CASSLNRDKGRGLAGAYEQYF.